These 14 T cell receptor beta chains share one sample of origin, sequenced in a study of shared T cell receptors in the human thymus. The protocol was immunoSEQ multiplex PCR, while the TCRdb copy is restricted to in-frame clones and leaves out a portion. The sample records about 660,000 clones, 70% to 90% being singletons. The same data also contributed to another study, on human thymus T cells.

Sequences were obtained from thymocytes. These receptors originate from a boy under two years old with a congenital heart defect.

The gene calls are TRBV28 and TRBJ1-5, with 8 bases matching TRBD1. Trimming at V came to 3 bases and at J to 3 bases, leaving 10 bases not matched to a gene. CDR3 length equals 17 residues. The germline V gene encodes CDR1 MDHEN and CDR2 SYDVKM. The CDR3 nucleotides are TGTGCCAGCAGTTTCCTATCAGACAGGGGCCCCAATCAGCCCCAGCATTTT. Its protein product is CASSFLSDRGPNQPQHF.

This CDR3 reads CASSLTRSRGNQPQHF. The CDR3 bases are TGTGCCAGCAGCTTAACTCGGTCCCGTGGCAATCAGCCCCAGCATTTT. This chain links TRBV5-6 with TRBJ1-5; D gene uncertain. This CDR3 has 16 amino acids. The V end was cut by 2 bases, the J end by 2 bases, with 14 bases between. Germline CDR1 is SGHDT and CDR2 is YYEEEE. Full variable domain (rest looked up from reference TRBV5-6 and TRBJ1-5): DAGVTQSPTHLIKTRGQQVTLRCSPKSGHDTVSWYQQALGQGPQFIFQYYEEEERQRGNFPDRFSGHQFPNYSSELNVNALLLGDSALYLCASSLTRSRGNQPQHFGDGTRLSIL.

Worth noting for this clone: At one end, the junction sequence differs from germline, possibly due to a read error. The gene calls are TRBV7-7 and TRBJ2-5; possible D gene TRBD2, 6 bases. The CDR3 totals 13 residues. Germline V gene sequence: CDR1 SSHAT, CDR2 FNYEAQ (reference sequence). The CDR3 here is CASSSGGKETQYF. The CDR3 nucleotides read TGTGCTAGCAGCTCTGGGGGGAAAGAGACCCAGTACTTC.

This chain joins TRBV28 and TRBJ2-3, with 7 bases matching TRBD1. V lost 6 bases and J lost 11; bases outside the gene matches: 8. Germline V gene lookup returns CDR1 MDHEN and CDR2 SYDVKM. This CDR3 has 12 amino acids. For the CDR3, the DNA is TGTGCCAGCAGCCCTCAACAGGGGATGCAGTATTTT. Translated: CASSPQQGMQYF.

The V and J genes are TRBV4-2 and TRBJ1-2, with 8 bases identical to TRBD1. From germline, CDR1 is LGHNA and CDR2 YNFKEQ. The trim removed 4 bases at V and 6 bases at J, leaving 13 bases unmatched. This CDR3 is built from 16 residues. Here the CDR3 DNA reads TGTGCCAGCAGCCTTACGGACCGGTGGACAGGGAATGGCTACACCTTC. This sequence encodes CASSLTDRWTGNGYTF.

J is TRBJ2-6 and V is TRBV6-1, with 7 positions matching TRBD1. V was pared by 7 bases and J by 4 bases, with 4 bases of the junction left unmatched. Per the germline V gene, CDR1 is MNHNS and CDR2 is SASEGT. The CDR3 is made up of 14 amino acids. CDR3 in DNA: TGTGCCAGCAAGACAGGGATGGGGGCCAACGTCCTGACTTTC. Protein: CASKTGMGANVLTF.

The V call is TRBV5-6, the J call TRBJ2-4, with 7 bases fitting TRBD2. The V and J ends lost 0 bases and 0 bases, in that order; junction bases with no gene match: 6. This CDR3 comprises 17 residues. Germline lookup yields CDR1 SGHDT and CDR2 YYEEEE. CDR3 bases: TGTGCCAGCAGCTTGGGGCGGGAGAGAATAGCCAAAAACATTCAGTACTTC. Protein product: CASSLGRERIAKNIQYF.

The chain recombines TRBV29-1 with TRBJ2-3, with a possible D match to TRBD2 (6 bases). Germline-derived CDR1 and CDR2 are SQVTM and ANQGSEA. Trimming shortened V by 4 bases and J by 2 bases, and 16 bases separated the two germline ends. The CDR3 loop spans 15 amino acids. CDR3 nucleotide sequence: TGCAGCGTTGTTGTGCGAGCGCGGGACACAGATACGCAGTATTTT. It is translated as CSVVVRARDTDTQYF.

This sequence joins TRBV10-2 and TRBJ2-7, with 9 bases identical to TRBD1. From germline, CDR1 is WSHSY and CDR2 SAAADI. The trim removed 8 bases at V and 0 bases at J, leaving 2 bases unmatched. The CDR3 has 13 amino acids. The DNA of the CDR3 is TGCGCCAGCGACAGGGGGGTCTCCTACGAGCAGTACTTC. It translates to CASDRGVSYEQYF.

The gene calls are TRBV5-1 and TRBJ2-7; maybe TRBD1 (5 bases). CDR3 size: 13 residues. Germline V gene lookup returns CDR1 SGHRS and CDR2 YFSETQ. Trimming took 6 bases from V and 3 from J, leaving 13 bases between them. The CDR3 coding sequence is TGCGCCAGCAACCCCTTCGACAGCTACGAGCAGTACTTC. This encodes CASNPFDSYEQYF.

V gene TRBV30 combines with J gene TRBJ1-4; D might be TRBD1 (5 bases). This CDR3 contains 15 residues. Germline-derived CDR1 and CDR2 are GTSNPN and SVGIG (reference sequence). V shed 0 bases and J shed 6 bases, with 14 bases lying between them. The CDR3 region has the DNA TGTGCCTGGAGTGTAATTGTGGGGGACTATGAAAAACTGTTTTTT. This sequence encodes CAWSVIVGDYEKLFF. Complete variable domain (other parts from reference TRBV30 and TRBJ1-4): SQTIHQWPATLVQPVGSPLSLECTVEGTSNPNLYWYRQAAGRGLQLLFYSVGIGQISSEVPQNLSASRPQDRQFILSSKKLLLSDSGFYLCAWSVIVGDYEKLFFGSGTQLSVL.

This clone occurred once. This chain links TRBV15 with TRBJ2-3; the match to TRBD2 covers 8 bases. The CDR3 covers 18 residues. Germline V gives CDR1 LNHNV, CDR2 YYDKDF (reference sequence). V lost 0 bases and J lost 2; bases outside the gene matches: 10. The CDR3 is CATSRDSALAGPTDTQYF. For the CDR3, the DNA is TGTGCCACCAGCAGAGATAGCGCGCTAGCGGGCCCCACAGATACGCAGTATTTT.

This rearrangement joins TRBV6-5 to TRBJ2-3; D gene unclear. CDR3 length equals 13 residues. Trimming stripped 6 bases from V and 2 bases from J, with 9 bases between. The germline V gene has CDR1 MNHEY and CDR2 SVGAGI. This CDR3 is CASRSDNTDTQYF. The DNA of the CDR3 is TGTGCCAGCAGATCCGACAACACAGATACGCAGTATTTT.

This sequence joins TRBV10-1 and TRBJ1-4, with a weak D call TRBD1 (5 bases). Trimming took 6 bases from V and 4 from J, leaving 9 bases between them. The CDR3 is 13 residues long. Germline-derived CDR1 and CDR2 are WNHNN and SYGVQD (reference sequence). CDR3 region: CASRGDHNEKLFF. DNA of the CDR3: TGCGCCAGCAGAGGGGATCATAATGAAAAACTGTTTTTT.